The 17 T cell receptor beta chains in this list originate from one sample, sequenced in a study of PD-L1 blockade in urothelial cancer. Time point noted: peripheral blood 6 weeks after treatment start. TCRdb's copy holds only in-frame clones and misses some; the assay was immunoSEQ multiplex PCR. The sample has about 30,000 clones, 79% seen once. The material sequenced was PBMCs, taken around atezolizumab (anti-PD-L1) treatment. The receptors originated from a man aged 70 or older with urothelial cancer.

This clone was picked up a small number of times. The chain couples TRBV27 to TRBJ1-3; D remains ambiguous. Trimming pared 8 bases from V and 9 bases from J, leaving 11 bases between. CDR3 length: 11 amino acids. Germline CDR1 and CDR2: MNHEY and SMNVEV (reference sequence). CDR3 sequence: CASHGSGTIYF. The CDR3 nucleotides are TGTGCCAGCCATGGCTCGGGCACCATATATTTT.

V and J are TRBV7-8 and TRBJ2-4; no clear D gene. The CDR3 is 15 amino acids. Germline lookup yields CDR1 SGHVS and CDR2 FQNEAQ. V was cut by 4 bases and J by 1 base, with 11 bases left in between. CDR3 sequence: CASSSETKAKNIQYF. CDR3 sequence (DNA): TGTGCCAGCAGCTCAGAAACGAAGGCCAAAAACATTCAGTACTTC.

The J gene is TRBJ2-7, the V gene TRBV29-1; the D gene is possibly TRBD1 (5 bases). V gave up 4 bases and J gave up 3 bases, with 16 bases separating them. This CDR3 has 14 residues. The germline V gene encodes CDR1 SQVTM and CDR2 ANQGSEA. For the CDR3, the DNA is TGCAGCGTTGGTCCCAGGGCCAGGATCTACGAGCAGTACTTC. Protein sequence: CSVGPRARIYEQYF.

This chain connects TRBV30 to TRBJ1-2; 10 nucleotides align to TRBD1. This CDR3 is 13 amino acids long. Germline V gene lookup returns CDR1 GTSNPN and CDR2 SVGIG (reference sequence). Trimming removed 3 bases from V and 4 bases from J; junction bases left unmatched: 2. For the CDR3, the DNA is TGTGCCTGGAGGGGACAGGGGAGCTATGGCTACACCTTC. Amino acid sequence: CAWRGQGSYGYTF.

The chain combines TRBV9 with TRBJ1-3, with TRBD1 matching over 9 bases. With 6 bases clipped from V and 0 bases from J, the junction kept 13 bases outside the gene matches. The CDR3 runs 18 residues. Germline V gives CDR1 SGDLS, CDR2 YYNGEE. The CDR3 bases are TGTGCCAGCACCCGGGGAGGGACAGGGCAAATCTCTGGAAACACCATATATTTT. Encoded protein: CASTRGGTGQISGNTIYF.

J is TRBJ2-1 and V is TRBV7-6, with 8 nucleotides matching TRBD1. Unmatched junction bases numbered 4, after V lost 2 bases and J lost 7 bases. The CDR3 is 14 amino acids. Germline-derived CDR1 and CDR2 are SGHVS and FNYEAQ. CDR3 bases: TGTGCCAGCAGCTTATCAGGACAGGGAAATGAGCAGTTCTTC. Its translation: CASSLSGQGNEQFF.

The rearrangement links TRBV19 to TRBJ2-1; TRBD1 is a possible D gene (6 bases). The V end was cut by 3 bases, the J end by 8 bases, with 14 bases between. CDR1 is LNHDA, CDR2 SQIVND, per germline (reference sequence). The CDR3 runs 14 residues. The CDR3 DNA follows: TGTGCCAGTAGTATGCATAGGGGGAGCGATGAGCAGTTCTTC. This codes for CASSMHRGSDEQFF.

The chain recombines TRBV7-3 with TRBJ2-6; D might be TRBD2 (7 bases). From germline, CDR1 is SGHTA and CDR2 FQGTGA. The CDR3 sequence is 16 residues long. V was clipped by 5 bases and J by 4 bases, with 15 bases between them. The CDR3 protein is CASSGYGGAGANVLTF. The CDR3 region has the DNA TGTGCCAGCAGCGGATATGGGGGGGCAGGGGCCAACGTCCTGACTTTC.

The genes are TRBV18 and TRBJ1-3; unclear D gene. V was cut by 0 bases and J by 4 bases, with 13 bases left in between. This CDR3 comprises 16 residues. Per the germline V gene, CDR1 is KGHSH and CDR2 is LQKENI. CDR3 amino acids: CASSPPRILGGNTIYF. CDR3 coding DNA: TGTGCCAGCTCACCACCGAGGATTTTAGGCGGAAACACCATATATTTT.

V is TRBV10-2 and J is TRBJ1-3; unclear D gene. The CDR3 extends over 15 amino acids. CDR1 is WSHSY, CDR2 SAAADI, per germline. Trimming took off 4 bases at V and 0 bases at J, with 10 bases between the two ends. The CDR3 is CASSGSFSSGNTIYF. DNA for the CDR3: TGCGCCAGCAGTGGCAGTTTCAGCTCTGGAAACACCATATATTTT.

This clone appeared a single time. The gene calls are TRBV18 and TRBJ1-2; 7 positions match TRBD1. Germline loops: CDR1 KGHSH, CDR2 LQKENI. The CDR3 spans 14 residues. V lost 5 bases to trimming and J lost 6 bases; unmatched junction nucleotides: 9. The CDR3 here is CASSSGGTVHGYTF. In DNA form, the CDR3 reads TGTGCCAGCTCATCAGGAGGGACAGTTCATGGCTACACCTTC.

The rearrangement uses TRBV6-5 and TRBJ1-4; D is possibly TRBD1 (5 bases). Deletions cut 10 bases from V and 8 bases from J, with 23 bases between. This CDR3 is built from 15 residues. Germline V gene lookup returns CDR1 MNHEY and CDR2 SVGAGI. The DNA for the CDR3 is TGTGCCACCCGGGAGGCAGGGTTTGAGGGCGAAAAACTGTTTTTT. Translating it yields CATREAGFEGEKLFF.

This clone was found a few times. The gene calls are TRBV7-2 and TRBJ2-1; 11 nucleotides match TRBD2. J was trimmed by 9 bases and V by 7 bases; bases with no gene match: 8. This CDR3 has 14 residues. The germline V gene has CDR1 SGHTA and CDR2 FQGNSA. The CDR3, as DNA: TGTGCCAGCACCCTTAGCGGGGGGGTTAGTGAGCAGTTCTTC. Translated: CASTLSGGVSEQFF.

The chain employs TRBV7-9 and TRBJ2-5; the D gene is possibly TRBD2 (6 bases). CDR3 length equals 15 residues. Germline CDR1 is SEHNR and CDR2 is FQNEAQ (reference sequence). Trimming stripped 4 bases from V and 1 base from J, with 13 bases between. The CDR3 sequence: CASSSFAGFQETQYF. In nucleotides, the CDR3 is TGTGCCAGCAGCTCCTTTGCGGGGTTCCAAGAGACCCAGTACTTC.

This clone has only a few counts. The chain is built from TRBV11-1 and TRBJ1-2; 7 bases line up with TRBD1. The CDR3 sequence is 13 residues long. V was clipped by 5 bases and J by 8 bases; unmatched bases: 8. Per the germline V gene, CDR1 is SGHAT and CDR2 is FQDESV (reference sequence). CDR3 in amino acids: CASSPAGGRGYTF. Written as DNA, the CDR3 is TGTGCCAGCAGCCCCGCAGGGGGGAGAGGCTACACCTTC.

The chain's CDR3 is CASSPTPTGTQYF. For the CDR3, the DNA is TGTGCCAGCAGCCCCACGCCGACTGGGACCCAGTACTTC. V and J are TRBV7-2 and TRBJ2-5; D unclear. The CDR3 covers 13 residues. Germline V gene lookup returns CDR1 SGHTA and CDR2 FQGNSA. Trimming took off 5 bases at V and 7 bases at J, with 14 bases between the two ends. Full variable domain (outside the CDR3, taken from reference TRBV7-2 and TRBJ2-5): GAGVSQSPSNKVTEKGKDVELRCDPISGHTALYWYRQSLGQGLEFLIYFQGNSAPDKSGLPSDRFSAERTGGSVSTLTIQRTQQEDSAVYLCASSPTPTGTQYFGPGTRLLVL.

The J gene is TRBJ2-7, the V gene TRBV7-8; 8 nucleotides align to TRBD2. In germline, CDR1 is SGHVS, CDR2 FQNEAQ. CDR3 length: 16 amino acids. Germline trimming cut 2 bases from V and 1 base from J; bases unmatched to any gene: 7. CDR3 nucleotides: TGTGCCAGCAGCTTATCGAGGGCGGGAGGTTCCTACGAGCAGTACTTC. Translating it yields CASSLSRAGGSYEQYF.